This T cell receptor beta chain was retrieved from a study of blood T cell repertoires in COVID-19. About the study: Acute-phase and convalescent COVID-19 samples originated in the United States, Italy and Spain.

Generated by immunoSEQ multiplex PCR, the TCRdb table keeps only in-frame clones and is missing some. The data hold about 80,000 clones, with more than 70% observed a single time. The V gene lost 1 base and the J gene lost 11 bases, with 20 bases spanning the gap. This CDR3 is built from 15 residues. Germline CDR1 and CDR2: SNHLY and FYNNEI. The sequencing sample was made of peripheral blood. This sequence originates from a woman older than 75 with acute or convalescent COVID-19. The J gene is TRBJ1-2, the V gene TRBV2, with no clear D. CDR3 bases: TGTGCCAGCAGTGAAGGGGGAGCCTCCTATGGTGGGTACACCTTC. Translated: CASSEGGASYGGYTF.